This passage covers 24 T cell receptor beta chains from one sample sequenced in a study of PD-1 blockade in classical Hodgkin lymphoma (dated by TCRdb to the early 2020s). Libraries were made using the immunoSEQ multiplex PCR assay. Drawn from immuneACCESS, this table holds only the in-frame rearrangements with V and J called that TCRdb kept. Clones are partly lost; checked studies trace under half to an unresolved V gene and leave the rest unexplained. The sample table lists about 38,000 clones, 70% to 80% of them with a count of one. The ten largest clonotypes hold 7.5% to 10% of the sample. Explained via the paper, the time point label denotes: cycle 4 day 1 (C4D1), after 6 weeks of nivolumab. Every trial patient had relapsed following autologous stem cell transplantation, and prior brentuximab vedotin exposure was what differed among cohorts A, B and C. Sample: peripheral blood mononuclear cells (PBMCs), taken before the fourth cycle of nivolumab. The receptor set was obtained from a human donor with classical Hodgkin lymphoma.

J is TRBJ1-3 and V is TRBV10-3; 9 bases map to TRBD1. The CDR3 loop spans 16 amino acids. Germline CDR1 ENHRY, CDR2 SYGVKD. The V and J ends lost 4 bases and 3 bases, in that order; junction bases with no gene match: 7. The chain's CDR3 is CAISARDRDIGNTIYF. The CDR3 DNA reads TGTGCCATCAGTGCCCGGGACAGGGACATTGGAAACACCATATATTTT.

The V gene is TRBV18, the J gene TRBJ2-1; 9 nucleotides align to TRBD2. The germline V gene encodes CDR1 KGHSH and CDR2 LQKENI. This CDR3 has 20 amino acids. Trimming at V came to 3 bases and at J to 0 bases, leaving 15 bases not matched to a gene. The CDR3 loop is CASSPARGLAHPSSYNEQFF. The CDR3 nucleotides are TGTGCCAGCTCACCCGCGAGGGGACTAGCCCACCCCAGCTCCTACAATGAGCAGTTCTTC.

By sample share, this clone is medium-sized. The V gene is TRBV6-5, the J gene TRBJ2-7; D may be TRBD1 (6 bases). The CDR3 length is 15 residues. Germline V gene lookup returns CDR1 MNHEY and CDR2 SVGAGI. Trimming shortened V by 4 bases and J by 5 bases, and 18 bases separated the two germline ends. CDR3 in DNA: TGTGCCAGCAGTTCCTCCGGGACATTTCTCGACGAGCAGTACTTC. As protein: CASSSSGTFLDEQYF.

The CDR3 sequence: CASSSPSTDTQYF. The CDR3 DNA reads TGTGCCAGCAGCTCCCCAAGCACAGATACGCAGTATTTT. The V gene is TRBV5-4, the J gene TRBJ2-3; D is unclear. There are 13 residues in the CDR3. V gave up 3 bases and J gave up 0 bases, with 5 bases separating them. CDR1 and CDR2 from the germline V gene are SGHNT and YYREEE (reference sequence). The full variable domain, rest sourced from reference TRBV5-4 and TRBJ2-3, is ETGVTQSPTHLIKTRGQQVTLRCSSQSGHNTVSWYQQALGQGPQFIFQYYREEENGRGNFPPRFSGLQFPNYSSELNVNALELDDSALYLCASSSPSTDTQYFGPGTRLTVL.

This clone qualifies as medium-sized. The chain employs TRBV28 and TRBJ1-3; D uncertain. CDR1 and CDR2 from the germline V gene are MDHEN and SYDVKM. The CDR3 length is 14 residues. The germline V and J ends were trimmed by 1 base and 2 bases, with 6 bases remaining between them. CDR3 sequence (DNA): TGTGCCAGCAGTTTATCTGGGGCTGGAAACACCATATATTTT. This codes for CASSLSGAGNTIYF.

The V call is TRBV9, the J call TRBJ1-4; 7 bases line up with TRBD1. CDR1 is SGDLS, CDR2 YYNGEE, per germline. Losses at the gene ends were 4 bases for V and 0 bases for J; bases not matched to a gene: 12. The CDR3 spans 18 residues. The CDR3 protein is CASSQGTVFSATNEKLFF. In DNA, the CDR3 is TGTGCCAGCAGCCAGGGGACAGTCTTTTCAGCAACTAATGAAAAACTGTTTTTT.

The chain uses TRBV2 and TRBJ2-7; 7 bases line up with TRBD2. The CDR3 extends over 14 amino acids. The V gene's germline CDR1 is SNHLY and CDR2 FYNNEI. The J segment lost 1 base and the V segment lost 6 bases, leaving 6 bases of the junction unmatched. The chain's CDR3 is CASSGTNPSYEQYF. CDR3 in DNA: TGTGCCAGCAGCGGGACTAACCCTTCCTACGAGCAGTACTTC.

The chain carries TRBV11-2 and TRBJ2-2; D gene unclear. The CDR3 has 17 residues. Germline CDR1 SGHAT, CDR2 FQNNGV. V lost 0 bases to trimming and J lost 0 bases, with 11 bases between them. Written as DNA, the CDR3 is TGTGCCAGCAGCTTAGATTCAGGCAGAACGAACACCGGGGAGCTGTTTTTT. Translating gives CASSLDSGRTNTGELFF.

The chain couples TRBV5-1 to TRBJ2-5; TRBD2 might be the D (5 bases). Germline V gives CDR1 SGHRS, CDR2 YFSETQ. V was trimmed by 3 bases and J by 3 bases, leaving 21 bases between them. This CDR3 region has 17 residues. The chain's CDR3 is CASSWALTDSEEETQYF. The CDR3 nucleotides are TGCGCCAGCAGCTGGGCACTAACAGACTCGGAGGAAGAGACCCAGTACTTC.

The J gene is TRBJ2-7, the V gene TRBV27; a possible D gene is TRBD2 (5 bases). There are 12 residues in the CDR3. V lost 5 bases, J lost 6 bases, and 11 bases lay in between. The germline V gene encodes CDR1 MNHEY and CDR2 SMNVEV (reference sequence). The CDR3 spells CASSKPRGEQYF. The CDR3 DNA is TGTGCCAGCAGTAAGCCCCGGGGCGAGCAGTACTTC.

The V call is TRBV11-1, the J call TRBJ2-7, with TRBD1 as a possible D gene (6 bases). The germline gives CDR1 SGHAT, CDR2 FQDESV (reference sequence). This CDR3 has 13 residues. The V end was cut by 4 bases, the J end by 4 bases, with 11 bases between. The CDR3 DNA follows: TGTGCCAGCAGCTATAACAGGGCATACGAGCAGTACTTC. Protein: CASSYNRAYEQYF.

The chain has TRBV2 and TRBJ2-7, with D hard to call. Germline V CDR1 and CDR2: SNHLY, FYNNEI. Trimming took 3 bases from V and 0 from J, leaving 9 bases between them. The CDR3 sequence is 14 residues long. CDR3: CASSDILVSYEQYF. CDR3 DNA: TGTGCCAGCAGTGACATTCTGGTCTCCTACGAGCAGTACTTC.

This chain joins TRBV19 and TRBJ2-5; 8 nucleotides agree with TRBD1. The V gene end was trimmed by 3 bases and the J gene end by 4 bases; junction bases not matched to a gene: 13. CDR3 size: 17 residues. CDR1 is LNHDA and CDR2 is SQIVND in the germline V gene (reference sequence). CDR3 sequence: CASSIADYRGTGETQYF. The CDR3 region has the DNA TGTGCCAGTAGTATCGCTGATTACAGGGGGACCGGAGAGACCCAGTACTTC.

The gene calls are TRBV6-5 and TRBJ2-3, with D possibly being TRBD1 (5 bases). This CDR3 contains 16 residues. With 2 bases removed from V and 0 bases from J, the gap between germline ends came to 12 bases. CDR1 and CDR2 from the germline V gene are MNHEY and SVGAGI. CDR3 in amino acids: CASSYRQFSSTDTQYF. In DNA form, the CDR3 reads TGTGCCAGCAGTTACCGACAGTTCTCTAGCACAGATACGCAGTATTTT.

The V and J genes are TRBV18 and TRBJ2-3, with 12 bases identical to TRBD2. V was pared by 3 bases and J by 4 bases, with 14 bases of the junction left unmatched. The CDR3 totals 19 residues. From germline, CDR1 is KGHSH and CDR2 LQKENI. Written as DNA, the CDR3 is TGTGCCAGCTCACCTCTCAAGGGGACTAGCGGGCCCACTCCAGATACGCAGTATTTT. This gives the protein CASSPLKGTSGPTPDTQYF. Full variable domain (remainder filled in from reference TRBV18 and TRBJ2-3): NAGVMQNPRHLVRRRGQEARLRCSPMKGHSHVYWYRQLPEEGLKFMVYLQKENIIDESGMPKERFSAEFPKEGPSILRIQQVVRGDSAAYFCASSPLKGTSGPTPDTQYFGPGTRLTVL.

CDR3 DNA: TGTGCCAGCAATGGACAGACTTATAGCAATCAGCCCCAGCATTTT. Its translation: CASNGQTYSNQPQHF. V and J are TRBV2 and TRBJ1-5; weak D call: TRBD1 (6 bases). The CDR3 length is 15 residues. Germline CDR1 and CDR2: SNHLY and FYNNEI. Trimming left V 7 bases short and J 0 bases short, with 13 bases between.

This clone was recorded a few times. The chain recombines TRBV7-2 with TRBJ2-5; 8 bases fit TRBD2. Unmatched junction bases numbered 10, after V lost 5 bases and J lost 5 bases. Per germline, CDR1 SGHTA and CDR2 FQGNSA. The CDR3 has 15 amino acids. Here the CDR3 DNA reads TGTGCCAGCAGCCGCGTACGGTCGGGGGGGGAGACCCAGTACTTC. It codes for CASSRVRSGGETQYF.

The gene calls are TRBV6-5 and TRBJ2-2; D is uncertain. Germline CDR1 is MNHEY and CDR2 is SVGAGI. Trimming left V 2 bases short and J 7 bases short, with 8 bases between. The CDR3 is 13 amino acids. In nucleotides, the CDR3 is TGTGCCAGCAGTTACACCGTGAGCGGGGAGCTGTTTTTT. This encodes CASSYTVSGELFF.

The rearrangement joins TRBV4-1 to TRBJ1-6; 8 bases map to TRBD1. In germline, CDR1 is MGHRA, CDR2 YSYEKL. V lost 1 base to trimming and J lost 7 bases; unmatched junction nucleotides: 0. The CDR3 is 14 residues long. CDR3 sequence reads: CASSQGQGNSPLHF. The CDR3 region has the DNA TGCGCCAGCAGCCAAGGACAGGGGAATTCACCCCTCCACTTT.

The chain employs TRBV18 and TRBJ1-2, with D perhaps TRBD1 (6 bases). The germline V gene has CDR1 KGHSH and CDR2 LQKENI. V was clipped by 2 bases and J by 3 bases, with 13 bases between them. The CDR3 totals 15 residues. The CDR3 DNA reads TGTGCCAGCTCACCAAGGGGGGGCGCGGACTATGGCTACACCTTC. Residues: CASSPRGGADYGYTF.

The rearrangement links TRBV5-1 to TRBJ2-5; possible D gene TRBD2, 5 bases. There are 13 residues in the CDR3. The germline V gene has CDR1 SGHRS and CDR2 YFSETQ. Between the trimmed V and J ends, which lost 4 bases and 1 base, there was a span of 8 bases. CDR3 DNA sequence: TGCGCCAGCAGCCCGGGATTCCAAGAGACCCAGTACTTC. It specifies CASSPGFQETQYF.

CDR3 DNA: TGTGCCATCAATAAGGACAGTAAAGATTTATACGGGGAGCTGTTTTTT. Translation: CAINKDSKDLYGELFF. V usage is TRBV10-3 and J usage is TRBJ2-2; D possibly corresponds to TRBD1 (6 bases). V lost 7 bases to trimming and J lost 7 bases, with 22 bases between them. This CDR3 spans 16 amino acids. CDR1 and CDR2 from the germline V gene are ENHRY and SYGVKD.

In this sample, this clone turned up a few times. The genes are TRBV7-3 and TRBJ1-2; 9 nucleotides match TRBD1. Germline V gene lookup returns CDR1 SGHTA and CDR2 FQGTGA. With V trimmed by 5 bases and J by 2 bases, 3 bases remained unmatched. The CDR3 runs to 14 residues. CDR3 protein: CASSPGQGNYGYTF. Written as DNA, the CDR3 is TGTGCCAGCAGCCCAGGACAGGGGAACTATGGCTACACCTTC.

The chain couples TRBV4-3 to TRBJ1-2; no definite D call. The length of the CDR3 is 15 residues. Germline assignment: CDR1 LGHNA and CDR2 YSLEER. V was pared by 0 bases and J by 3 bases, with 11 bases between. The CDR3 reads CASSQDGQEDYGYTF. CDR3 nucleotide sequence: TGCGCCAGCAGCCAAGACGGTCAGGAGGACTATGGCTACACCTTC.